These T cell receptor beta chains were read from a single sample in a study of T cell responses to AZD1222 COVID-19 vaccine. Method: immunoSEQ multiplex PCR; TCRdb's copy keeps in-frame clones and lacks some. The table includes around 33,000 clones, 91% detected once. The input for sequencing was peripheral blood, taken on day 0 of AZD1222 vaccination. The origin of the receptors is an adult in good health. Both conserved end residues are part of each CDR3. D genes are given only for firm matches. Not all rows give a size; the values are once, few, many and, for expanded clones, a class.

d_call: TRBD1
v_call: TRBV24-1
j_call: TRBJ2-2
clone_size: -
cdr3_aa: CATSETGGAFGGELFF
cdr3_nt: TGTGCCACCAGTGAAACAGGGGGCGCTTTCGGCGGGGAGCTGTTTTTT

d_call: -
v_call: TRBV6-5
j_call: TRBJ1-1
clone_size: -
cdr3_aa: CATQMNTEAFF
cdr3_nt: TGTGCCACTCAAATGAACACTGAAGCTTTCTTT

d_call: -
v_call: TRBV5-5
j_call: TRBJ1-2
clone_size: -
cdr3_aa: CASSQTGEAYGYTF
cdr3_nt: TGTGCCAGCAGCCAAACCGGAGAGGCCTATGGCTACACCTTC

d_call: TRBD1
v_call: TRBV5-1
j_call: TRBJ1-6
clone_size: -
cdr3_aa: CASSWGQGDSPLHF
cdr3_nt: TGCGCCAGCAGCTGGGGACAGGGGGATTCACCCCTCCACTTT

d_call: -
v_call: TRBV30
j_call: TRBJ2-2
clone_size: -
cdr3_aa: CAWSEGVRELFF
cdr3_nt: TGTGCCTGGAGTGAGGGGGTTCGGGAGCTGTTTTTT

d_call: -
v_call: TRBV6-5
j_call: TRBJ1-2
clone_size: once
cdr3_aa: CASSYDRSSYGYTF
cdr3_nt: TGTGCCAGCAGTTACGACAGATCTTCCTATGGCTACACCTTC

d_call: -
v_call: TRBV25-1
j_call: TRBJ1-5
clone_size: -
cdr3_aa: CASSEWGGNQPQHF
cdr3_nt: TGTGCCAGCAGTGAATGGGGTGGAAATCAGCCCCAGCATTTT

d_call: TRBD1
v_call: TRBV6-5
j_call: TRBJ1-2
clone_size: -
cdr3_aa: CASRIRQGDGYTF
cdr3_nt: TGTGCCAGCAGGATTAGGCAGGGGGATGGCTACACCTTC

d_call: -
v_call: TRBV9
j_call: TRBJ1-2
clone_size: -
cdr3_aa: CASSPSGGHNYGYTF
cdr3_nt: TGTGCCAGCAGCCCTTCGGGGGGCCATAACTATGGCTACACCTTC

d_call: TRBD2
v_call: TRBV6-2/TRBV6-3
j_call: TRBJ2-1
clone_size: -
cdr3_aa: CASSLAGEPFF
cdr3_nt: TGTGCCAGCAGCCTAGCGGGGGAACCGTTCTTC

d_call: -
v_call: TRBV2
j_call: TRBJ1-2
clone_size: -
cdr3_aa: CASSERGYGYTF
cdr3_nt: TGTGCCAGCAGTGAGCGGGGGTATGGCTACACCTTC

d_call: TRBD1
v_call: TRBV29-1
j_call: TRBJ2-2
clone_size: -
cdr3_aa: CSVLQGSGTGELFF
cdr3_nt: TGCAGCGTCCTACAGGGGTCAGGCACCGGGGAGCTGTTTTTT

d_call: -
v_call: TRBV19
j_call: TRBJ1-1
clone_size: -
cdr3_aa: CASRLGNTEAFF
cdr3_nt: TGTGCCAGTAGATTGGGGAACACTGAAGCTTTCTTT

d_call: TRBD1
v_call: TRBV12-3/TRBV12-4
j_call: TRBJ1-2
clone_size: -
cdr3_aa: CASSVDRGGGYTF
cdr3_nt: TGTGCCAGCAGTGTCGACAGGGGTGGCGGCTACACCTTC

d_call: TRBD2
v_call: TRBV6-5
j_call: TRBJ2-2
clone_size: -
cdr3_aa: CASSSLLAGTGELFF
cdr3_nt: TGTGCCAGCAGTTCCCTACTAGCGGGCACCGGGGAGCTGTTTTTT

d_call: -
v_call: TRBV11-2
j_call: TRBJ2-3
clone_size: -
cdr3_aa: CASSPLRGGGGDTQYF
cdr3_nt: TGTGCCAGCAGCCCCCTCAGGGGCGGGGGAGGAGATACGCAGTATTTT

d_call: -
v_call: TRBV18
j_call: TRBJ1-2
clone_size: -
cdr3_aa: CASSPGVQYGYTF
cdr3_nt: TGTGCCAGCTCACCTGGAGTACAGTATGGCTACACCTTC

d_call: TRBD2
v_call: TRBV5-1
j_call: TRBJ2-7
clone_size: -
cdr3_aa: CASSWEGSYEQYF
cdr3_nt: TGCGCCAGCAGCTGGGAGGGCTCCTACGAGCAGTACTTC

d_call: -
v_call: TRBV6-5
j_call: TRBJ1-1
clone_size: -
cdr3_aa: CASSYRGDSYEAFF
cdr3_nt: TGTGCCAGCAGTTACAGGGGCGACAGTTATGAAGCTTTCTTT

d_call: -
v_call: TRBV9
j_call: TRBJ1-2
clone_size: -
cdr3_aa: CASSANGGANYGYTF
cdr3_nt: TGTGCCAGCAGCGCGAACGGGGGAGCTAACTATGGCTACACCTTC

d_call: TRBD1
v_call: TRBV2
j_call: TRBJ2-7
clone_size: -
cdr3_aa: CASRSNRDRVFSYEQYF
cdr3_nt: TGTGCCAGCAGATCGAACCGGGACAGGGTGTTCTCCTACGAGCAGTACTTC

d_call: TRBD1
v_call: TRBV12-5
j_call: TRBJ2-3
clone_size: -
cdr3_aa: CASGFSQGARDTQYF
cdr3_nt: TGTGCTAGTGGTTTCTCACAGGGGGCGCGGGATACGCAGTATTTT

d_call: TRBD2
v_call: TRBV7-9
j_call: TRBJ2-7
clone_size: -
cdr3_aa: CASSSYIAGGSYEQYF
cdr3_nt: TGTGCCAGCAGCTCCTATATAGCGGGGGGTTCCTACGAGCAGTACTTC

d_call: TRBD1
v_call: TRBV7-8
j_call: TRBJ1-2
clone_size: few
cdr3_aa: CASSRQGGYGYTF
cdr3_nt: TGTGCCAGCAGCCGACAGGGCGGCTATGGCTACACCTTC

d_call: -
v_call: TRBV29-1
j_call: TRBJ2-7
clone_size: -
cdr3_aa: CSVGNDGRRYF
cdr3_nt: TGCAGCGTTGGAAATGACGGGCGGCGGTACTTC

d_call: TRBD2
v_call: TRBV11-3
j_call: TRBJ2-7
clone_size: few
cdr3_aa: CASSLGSGAAQYF
cdr3_nt: TGTGCCAGCAGCTTAGGAAGCGGGGCTGCGCAGTACTTC

d_call: -
v_call: TRBV5-1
j_call: TRBJ2-2
clone_size: -
cdr3_aa: CASRVRMNTGELFF
cdr3_nt: TGCGCCAGCAGGGTCAGGATGAACACCGGGGAGCTGTTTTTT

d_call: -
v_call: TRBV19
j_call: TRBJ1-2
clone_size: -
cdr3_aa: CASSNRDGTYGYTF
cdr3_nt: TGTGCCAGTAGTAACCGAGACGGGACCTATGGCTACACCTTC

d_call: TRBD1
v_call: TRBV7-7
j_call: TRBJ1-3
clone_size: medium-sized
cdr3_aa: CASSLNFGQDGNTIYF
cdr3_nt: TGTGCCAGCAGCTTAAACTTCGGACAGGATGGAAACACCATATATTTT

d_call: -
v_call: TRBV7-2
j_call: TRBJ1-4
clone_size: -
cdr3_aa: CASSLQGLGNEKLFF
cdr3_nt: TGTGCCAGCAGTCTACAGGGTCTGGGTAATGAAAAACTGTTTTTT

d_call: TRBD2
v_call: TRBV19
j_call: TRBJ2-5
clone_size: -
cdr3_aa: CASSAGLAAHQETQYF
cdr3_nt: TGTGCCAGTAGTGCCGGACTAGCGGCCCACCAAGAGACCCAGTACTTC

d_call: -
v_call: TRBV30
j_call: TRBJ2-5
clone_size: -
cdr3_aa: CASSWGRAYQETQYF
cdr3_nt: TGTGCCTCCAGCTGGGGCAGGGCGTACCAAGAGACCCAGTACTTC

d_call: TRBD2
v_call: TRBV19
j_call: TRBJ2-3
clone_size: -
cdr3_aa: CASSRGTSGGLRRDTQYF
cdr3_nt: TGTGCCAGTAGTCGGGGGACTAGCGGGGGGCTACGCAGGGATACGCAGTATTTT

d_call: TRBD1
v_call: TRBV6-4
j_call: TRBJ1-5
clone_size: once
cdr3_aa: CASSSGQPNQPQHF
cdr3_nt: TGTGCCAGCAGCTCGGGACAGCCGAATCAGCCCCAGCATTTT

d_call: -
v_call: TRBV2
j_call: TRBJ2-1
clone_size: -
cdr3_aa: CASSDAGSSYNEQFF
cdr3_nt: TGTGCCAGCAGTGACGCAGGGAGCTCCTACAATGAGCAGTTCTTC